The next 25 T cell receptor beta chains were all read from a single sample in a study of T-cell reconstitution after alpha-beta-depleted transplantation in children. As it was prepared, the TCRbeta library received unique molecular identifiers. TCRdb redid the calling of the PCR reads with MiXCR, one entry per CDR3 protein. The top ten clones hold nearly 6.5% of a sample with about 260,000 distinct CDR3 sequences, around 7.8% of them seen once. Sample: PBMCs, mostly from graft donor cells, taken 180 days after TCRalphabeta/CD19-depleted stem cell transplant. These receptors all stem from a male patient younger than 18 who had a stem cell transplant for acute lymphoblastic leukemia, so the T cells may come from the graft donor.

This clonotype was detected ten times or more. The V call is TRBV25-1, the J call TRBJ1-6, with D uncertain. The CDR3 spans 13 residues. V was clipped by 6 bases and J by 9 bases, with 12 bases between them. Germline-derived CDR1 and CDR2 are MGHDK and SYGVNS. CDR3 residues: CASRAGSSSPLHF. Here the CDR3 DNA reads TGTGCCAGCAGGGCAGGAAGTAGTTCACCCCTCCACTTT.

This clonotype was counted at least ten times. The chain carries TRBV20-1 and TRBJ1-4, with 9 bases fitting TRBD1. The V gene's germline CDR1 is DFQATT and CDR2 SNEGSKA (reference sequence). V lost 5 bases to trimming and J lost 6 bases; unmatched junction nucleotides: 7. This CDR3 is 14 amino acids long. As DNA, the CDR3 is TGCAGTGCTGCCGGGGGACAGGGATATGAAAAACTGTTTTTT. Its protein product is CSAAGGQGYEKLFF.

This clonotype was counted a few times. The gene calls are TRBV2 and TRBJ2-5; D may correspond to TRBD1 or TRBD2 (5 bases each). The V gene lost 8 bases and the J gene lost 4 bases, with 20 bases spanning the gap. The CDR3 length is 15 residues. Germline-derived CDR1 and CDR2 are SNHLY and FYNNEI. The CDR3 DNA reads TGTGCCAGCTTCCGAGGGGCGGCCCCGGGAGAGACCCAGTACTTC. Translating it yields CASFRGAAPGETQYF.

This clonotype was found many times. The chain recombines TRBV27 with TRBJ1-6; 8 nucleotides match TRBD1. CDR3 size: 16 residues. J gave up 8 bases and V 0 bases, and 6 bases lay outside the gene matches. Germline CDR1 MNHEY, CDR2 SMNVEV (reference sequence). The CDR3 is CASSLSGDRGYSPLHF. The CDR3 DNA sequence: TGTGCCAGCAGTTTATCGGGTGACAGGGGATATTCACCCCTCCACTTT.

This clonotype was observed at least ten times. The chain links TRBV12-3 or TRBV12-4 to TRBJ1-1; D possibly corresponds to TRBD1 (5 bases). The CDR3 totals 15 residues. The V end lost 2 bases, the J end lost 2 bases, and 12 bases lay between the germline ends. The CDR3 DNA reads TGTGCCAGCAGTTTATTTTTGGGGGTAAACACTGAAGCTTTCTTT. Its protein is CASSLFLGVNTEAFF.

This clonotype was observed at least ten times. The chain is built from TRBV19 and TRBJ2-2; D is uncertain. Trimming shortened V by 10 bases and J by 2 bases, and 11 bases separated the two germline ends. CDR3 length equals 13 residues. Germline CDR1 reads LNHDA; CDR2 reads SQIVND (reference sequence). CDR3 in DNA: TGTGCCACCCAGCGTGTAAACACCGGGGAGCTGTTTTTT. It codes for CATQRVNTGELFF.

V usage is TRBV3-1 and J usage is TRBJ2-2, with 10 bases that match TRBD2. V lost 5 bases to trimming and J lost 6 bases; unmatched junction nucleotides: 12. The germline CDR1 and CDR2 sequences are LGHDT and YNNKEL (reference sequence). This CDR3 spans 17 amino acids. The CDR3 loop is CASSLASLAGVAGELFF. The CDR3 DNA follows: TGTGCCAGCAGCTTGGCCTCGCTAGCGGGGGTTGCCGGGGAGCTGTTTTTT.

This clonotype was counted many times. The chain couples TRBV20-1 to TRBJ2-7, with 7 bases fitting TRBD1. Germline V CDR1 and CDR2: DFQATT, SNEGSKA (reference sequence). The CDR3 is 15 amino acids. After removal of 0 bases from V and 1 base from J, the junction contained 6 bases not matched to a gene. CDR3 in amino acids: CSARDLRTGSYEQYF. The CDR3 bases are TGCAGTGCTAGAGACCTCCGGACAGGTTCCTACGAGCAGTACTTC.

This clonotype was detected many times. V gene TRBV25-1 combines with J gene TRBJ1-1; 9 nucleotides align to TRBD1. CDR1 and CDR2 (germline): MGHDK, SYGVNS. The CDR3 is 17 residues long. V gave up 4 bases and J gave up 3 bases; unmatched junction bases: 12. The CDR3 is CASSAVLGQGRYTEAFF. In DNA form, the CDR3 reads TGTGCCAGCAGTGCCGTCTTAGGACAGGGGAGGTACACTGAAGCTTTCTTT.

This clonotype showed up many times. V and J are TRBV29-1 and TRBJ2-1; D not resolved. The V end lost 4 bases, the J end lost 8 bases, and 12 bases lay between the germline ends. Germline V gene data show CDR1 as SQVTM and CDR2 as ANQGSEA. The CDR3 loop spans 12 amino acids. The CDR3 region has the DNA TGCAGCGTTGCTGGAGACATACATGAGCAGTTCTTC. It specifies CSVAGDIHEQFF.

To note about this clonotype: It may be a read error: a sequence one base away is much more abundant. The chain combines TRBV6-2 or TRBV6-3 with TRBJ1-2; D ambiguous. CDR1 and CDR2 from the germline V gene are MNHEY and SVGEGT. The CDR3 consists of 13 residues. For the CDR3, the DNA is TGTGCCAGCAGACCTACGGGAGCCTATGGCCACACCTTC. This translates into CASRPTGAYGHTF.

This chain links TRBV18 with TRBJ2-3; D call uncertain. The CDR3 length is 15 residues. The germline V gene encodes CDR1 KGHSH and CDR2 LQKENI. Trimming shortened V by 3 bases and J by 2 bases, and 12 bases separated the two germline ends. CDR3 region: CASSPSKTATDTQYF. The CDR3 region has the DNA TGTGCCAGCTCACCTAGTAAGACCGCCACAGATACGCAGTATTTT.

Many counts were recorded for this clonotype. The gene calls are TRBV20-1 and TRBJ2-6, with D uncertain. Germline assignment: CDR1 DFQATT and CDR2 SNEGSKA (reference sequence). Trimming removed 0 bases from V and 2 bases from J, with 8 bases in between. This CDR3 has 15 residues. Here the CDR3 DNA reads TGCAGTGCTAGAGACGAGCCGACTGGGGCCAACGTCCTGACTTTC. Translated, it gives CSARDEPTGANVLTF.

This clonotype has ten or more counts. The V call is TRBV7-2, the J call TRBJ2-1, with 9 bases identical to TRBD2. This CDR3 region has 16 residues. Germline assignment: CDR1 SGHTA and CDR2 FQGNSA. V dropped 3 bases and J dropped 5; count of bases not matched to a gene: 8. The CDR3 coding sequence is TGTGCCAGCAGCTTGGTTTGGCGGGGGGGCAACAATGAGCAGTTCTTC. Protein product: CASSLVWRGGNNEQFF.

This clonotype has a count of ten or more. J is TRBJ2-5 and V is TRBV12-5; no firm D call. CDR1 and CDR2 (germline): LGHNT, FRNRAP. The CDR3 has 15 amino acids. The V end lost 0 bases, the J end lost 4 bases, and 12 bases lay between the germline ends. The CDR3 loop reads CASGLVKGITETQYF. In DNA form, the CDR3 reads TGTGCTAGTGGTTTGGTGAAGGGAATCACAGAGACCCAGTACTTC.

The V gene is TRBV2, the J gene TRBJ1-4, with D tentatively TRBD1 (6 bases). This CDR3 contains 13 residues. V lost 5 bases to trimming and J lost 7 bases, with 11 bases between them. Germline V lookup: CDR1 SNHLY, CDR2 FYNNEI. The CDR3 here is CASSRQDGEKLFF. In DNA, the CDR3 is TGTGCCAGCAGTAGACAGGATGGTGAAAAACTGTTTTTT.

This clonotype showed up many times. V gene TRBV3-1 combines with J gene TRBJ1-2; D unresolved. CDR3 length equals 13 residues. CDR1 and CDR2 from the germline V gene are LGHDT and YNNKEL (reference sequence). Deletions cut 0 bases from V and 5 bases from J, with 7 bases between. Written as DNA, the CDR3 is TGTGCCAGCAGCCAAGAGTTCGGATATGGCTACACCTTC. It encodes CASSQEFGYGYTF. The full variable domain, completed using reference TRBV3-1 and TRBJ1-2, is DTAVSQTPKYLVTQMGNDKSIKCEQNLGHDTMYWYKQDSKKFLKIMFSYNNKELIINETVPNRFSPKSPDKAHLNLHINSLELGDSAVYFCASSQEFGYGYTFGSGTRLTVV.

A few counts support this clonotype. The CDR3 spells CASSLTQSPGETQYF. CDR3 bases: TGTGCCAGCAGCTTAACCCAGTCCCCAGGGGAGACCCAGTACTTC. This chain links TRBV5-4 with TRBJ2-5; D may be TRBD1 (5 bases). The CDR3 totals 15 residues. V was shortened by 2 bases and J by 5 bases, with 16 bases between the two germline ends. Germline CDR1 and CDR2: SGHNT and YYREEE (reference sequence). Supplemented by reference TRBV5-4 and TRBJ2-5, the full variable domain reads ETGVTQSPTHLIKTRGQQVTLRCSSQSGHNTVSWYQQALGQGPQFIFQYYREEENGRGNFPPRFSGLQFPNYSSELNVNALELDDSALYLCASSLTQSPGETQYFGPGTRLLVL.

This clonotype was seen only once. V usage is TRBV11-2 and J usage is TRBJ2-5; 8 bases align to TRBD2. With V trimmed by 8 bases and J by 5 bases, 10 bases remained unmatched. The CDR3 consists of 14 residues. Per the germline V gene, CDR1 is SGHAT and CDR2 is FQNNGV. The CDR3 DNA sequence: TGTGCCAGCCGCCTGTCCCGGGAGGGGGAGACCCAGTACTTC. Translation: CASRLSREGETQYF.

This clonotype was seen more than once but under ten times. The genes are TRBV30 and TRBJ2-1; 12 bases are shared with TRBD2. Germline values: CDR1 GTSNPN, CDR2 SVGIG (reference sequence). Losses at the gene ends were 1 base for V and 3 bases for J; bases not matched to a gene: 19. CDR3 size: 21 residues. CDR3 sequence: CAWSGPARLAGACLFYNEQFF. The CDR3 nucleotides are TGTGCCTGGAGTGGACCCGCCCGACTAGCGGGGGCCTGCTTGTTCTACAATGAGCAGTTCTTC.

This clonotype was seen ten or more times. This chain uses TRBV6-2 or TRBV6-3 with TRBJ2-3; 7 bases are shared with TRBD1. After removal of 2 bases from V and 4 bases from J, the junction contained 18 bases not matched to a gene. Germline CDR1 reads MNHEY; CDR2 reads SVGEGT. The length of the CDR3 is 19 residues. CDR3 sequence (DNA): TGTGCCAGCAGTTACACCACCGATCGCGACAGGGTGGTATCAGATACGCAGTATTTT. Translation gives CASSYTTDRDRVVSDTQYF.

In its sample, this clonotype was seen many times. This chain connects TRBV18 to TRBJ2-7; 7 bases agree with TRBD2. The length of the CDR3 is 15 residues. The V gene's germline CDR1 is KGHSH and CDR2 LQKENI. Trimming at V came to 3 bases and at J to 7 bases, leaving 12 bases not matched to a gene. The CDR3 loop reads CASSPGAGREGEQYF. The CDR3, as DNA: TGTGCCAGCTCACCGGGAGCCGGAAGGGAGGGGGAGCAGTACTTC.

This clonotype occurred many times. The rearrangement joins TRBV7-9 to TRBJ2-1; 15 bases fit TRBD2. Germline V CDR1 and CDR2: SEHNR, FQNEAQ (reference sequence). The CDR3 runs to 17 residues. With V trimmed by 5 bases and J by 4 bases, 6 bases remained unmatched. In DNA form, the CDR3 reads TGTGCCAGCAGCCCCCGGACTAGCGGGAGGGTATACAATGAGCAGTTCTTC. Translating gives CASSPRTSGRVYNEQFF.

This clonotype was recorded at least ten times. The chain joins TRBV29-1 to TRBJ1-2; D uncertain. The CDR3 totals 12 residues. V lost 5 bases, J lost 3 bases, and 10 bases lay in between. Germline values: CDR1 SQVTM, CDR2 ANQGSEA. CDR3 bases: TGCAGCGTTTTAAAGGGAGACTATGGCTACACCTTC. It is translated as CSVLKGDYGYTF.

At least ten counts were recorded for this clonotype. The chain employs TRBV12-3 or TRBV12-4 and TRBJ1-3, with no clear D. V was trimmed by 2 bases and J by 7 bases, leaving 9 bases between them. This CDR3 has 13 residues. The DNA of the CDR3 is TGTGCCAGCAGTTTACGGGGTACGAACACCATATATTTT. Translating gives CASSLRGTNTIYF.